The rows below give T cell receptor beta chains drawn from one sample of a study of T cell responses to AZD1222 COVID-19 vaccine. The data were produced by immunoSEQ multiplex PCR, yet TCRdb's version contains in-frame clones alone and is incomplete. The sample includes 150,000 to 200,000 clones, around 93% of them seen just once. The source was peripheral blood, collected on day 0 of AZD1222 vaccination. These receptors were taken from an adult in good health. Both conserved end residues are trimmed from each CDR3.

TRBV10-3	TRBJ1-2	12	AISEATQGGGYT
TRBV28	TRBJ2-1	12	ASNSLSSYNEQF
TRBV5-8	TRBJ2-7	12	ASSLTGLRGEQY
TRBV28	TRBJ2-7	11	ASSRYRGYEQY
TRBV7-3	TRBJ2-2	13	ASSGVAGFTGELF
TRBV11-2	TRBJ1-1	12	ASSPGWANTEAF
TRBV9	TRBJ2-3	12	ASSVRGPLDTQY
TRBV5-6	TRBJ1-3	12	ASSPTVTGNTIY
TRBV7-9	TRBJ2-7	11	ASSLLGTYEQY
TRBV12-5	TRBJ1-2	12	ASGLSGSYYGYT
TRBV2	TRBJ2-7	10	ASSGTRYEQY
TRBV7-2	TRBJ2-3	15	ASSPGTSGRALDTQY
TRBV7-2	TRBJ2-7	9	ASSLVGEQY
TRBV19	TRBJ2-7	16	ASSMGGPGLAGRDEQY
TRBV5-4	TRBJ2-1	14	ASSLDPSANYNEQF
TRBV3-1/TRBV3-2	TRBJ2-5	15	ASSPASGLAGQETQY
TRBV19	TRBJ1-2	12	ASSIGGGNYGYT
TRBV2	TRBJ2-5	13	ASSDLGVGQETQY
TRBV20-1	TRBJ2-7	7	SAQREQY
TRBV5-1	TRBJ2-7	13	ASRRLGDGSYEQY
TRBV6-2/TRBV6-3	TRBJ2-4	16	ASSYKREGPPAKNIQY
TRBV30	TRBJ1-2	8	AWSDRGYT
TRBV30	TRBJ1-4	10	AWSRGPEKLF
TRBV5-4	TRBJ2-7	12	ASSSAGGAYEQY
TRBV7-9	TRBJ2-7	9	ASSLEYEQY
TRBV6-2/TRBV6-3	TRBJ2-4	16	ASSYSRSGSLAKNIQY
TRBV14	TRBJ2-7	13	ASSQRRTGAYEQY
TRBV5-1	TRBJ2-1	13	ASSFGGGPGNEQF
TRBV9	TRBJ2-7	12	ASSVDGIRGEQY
TRBV19	TRBJ1-1	10	ASRPGKTEAF
TRBV28	TRBJ2-1	11	ASSLLGFNEQF
TRBV5-4	TRBJ2-4	12	ASSLEASGSKQY
TRBV11-3	TRBJ2-2	13	ASSPPTGGPGELF
TRBV7-8	TRBJ1-5	11	ASSLGQAQPQH
TRBV6-2/TRBV6-3	TRBJ1-6	11	ATSRDNNSPLH
TRBV19	TRBJ2-2	12	ASRGGPNTGELF
TRBV6-5	TRBJ1-5	12	ATKTGFLNQPQH
TRBV6-4	TRBJ2-1	14	ATARYPSKWYNEQF
TRBV5-1	TRBJ2-7	13	ASSFLSGSSYEQY
TRBV6-5	TRBJ2-5	13	ASSYSRLEQETQY
TRBV19	TRBJ1-1	11	ASSRTQNTEAF